This TCR beta chain derives from a study of cytomegalovirus exposure and HLA in healthy donors. As for the study in general: Samples from HLA-typed donors yielded 85 million to 95 million unique TCRs in an early data release.

The donors were healthy bone marrow donors. Despite likely unrecorded immune exposures, the donors were nominally healthy at the time of sampling. V shed 8 bases and J 8 bases; nucleotides not matched to a gene: 9. The CDR3 covers 13 residues. The germline V gene has CDR1 LNHDA and CDR2 SQIVND (reference sequence). This PCR relied on a set of 60 Vbeta primers and 13 Jbeta primers. Repertoires were generated with immunoSEQ multiplex PCR, while TCRdb's copy carries only in-frame clones and drops some. The sample shows fewer than 250,000 clones, around 80% of them seen only once. The chain is built from TRBV19 and TRBJ2-7; 10 bases are a match to TRBD1. The receptor was isolated from a woman aged 40-49 years in good health and CMV-seronegative. Sequencing input: PBMCs. DNA for the CDR3: TGTGCCAGTGCTCCGGGACAGGGGTCTCAGCAGTACTTC. This gives the protein CASAPGQGSQQYF.